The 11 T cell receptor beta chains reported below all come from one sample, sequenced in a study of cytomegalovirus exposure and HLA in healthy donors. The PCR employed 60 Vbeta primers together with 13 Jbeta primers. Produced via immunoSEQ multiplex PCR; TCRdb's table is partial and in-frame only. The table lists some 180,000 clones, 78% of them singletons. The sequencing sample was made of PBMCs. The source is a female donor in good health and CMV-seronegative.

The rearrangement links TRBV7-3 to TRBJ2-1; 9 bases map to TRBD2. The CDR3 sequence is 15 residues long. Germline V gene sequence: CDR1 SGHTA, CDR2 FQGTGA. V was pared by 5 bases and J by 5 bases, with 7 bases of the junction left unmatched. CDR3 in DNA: TGTGCCAGCAGCCGAACGGGCGGGGGGGACAATGAGCAGTTCTTC. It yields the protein CASSRTGGGDNEQFF.

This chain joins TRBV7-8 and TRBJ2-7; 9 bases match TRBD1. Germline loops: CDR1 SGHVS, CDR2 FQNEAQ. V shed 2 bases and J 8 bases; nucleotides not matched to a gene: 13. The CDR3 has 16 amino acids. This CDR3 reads CASSLQNPGQGTKQYF. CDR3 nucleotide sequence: TGTGCCAGCAGCTTACAGAATCCGGGACAGGGTACGAAGCAGTACTTC.

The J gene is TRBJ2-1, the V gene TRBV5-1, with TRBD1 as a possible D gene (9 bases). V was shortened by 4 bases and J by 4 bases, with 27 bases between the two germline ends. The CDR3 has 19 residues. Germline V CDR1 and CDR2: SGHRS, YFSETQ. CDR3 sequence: CASSGGQGVFERGYNEQFF. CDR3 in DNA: TGCGCCAGCAGCGGGGGACAGGGAGTATTCGAGCGGGGGTACAATGAGCAGTTCTTC.

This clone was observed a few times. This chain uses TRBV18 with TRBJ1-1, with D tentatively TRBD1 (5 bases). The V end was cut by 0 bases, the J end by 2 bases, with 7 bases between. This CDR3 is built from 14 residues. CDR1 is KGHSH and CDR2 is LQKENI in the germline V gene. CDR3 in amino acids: CASSPPTANTEAFF. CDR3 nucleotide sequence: TGTGCCAGCTCACCACCGACAGCAAACACTGAAGCTTTCTTT.

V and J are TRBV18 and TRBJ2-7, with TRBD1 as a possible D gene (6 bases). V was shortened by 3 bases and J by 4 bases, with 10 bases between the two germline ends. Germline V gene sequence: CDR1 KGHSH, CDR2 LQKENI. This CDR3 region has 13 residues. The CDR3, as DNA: TGTGCCAGCTCACCGGGGACATTTTACGAGCAGTACTTC. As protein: CASSPGTFYEQYF.

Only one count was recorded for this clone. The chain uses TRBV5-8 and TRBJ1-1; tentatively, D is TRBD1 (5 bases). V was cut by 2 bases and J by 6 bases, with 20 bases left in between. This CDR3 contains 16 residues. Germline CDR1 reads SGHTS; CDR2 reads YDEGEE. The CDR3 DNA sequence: TGTGCCAGCAGCTTCCCCCGGCCCCAGGGATGGGCTGAAGCTTTCTTT. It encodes CASSFPRPQGWAEAFF. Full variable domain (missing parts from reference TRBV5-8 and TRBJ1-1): EAGVTQSPTHLIKTRGQQATLRCSPISGHTSVYWYQQALGLGLQFLLWYDEGEERNRGNFPPRFSGRQFPNYSSELNVNALELEDSALYLCASSFPRPQGWAEAFFGQGTRLTVV.

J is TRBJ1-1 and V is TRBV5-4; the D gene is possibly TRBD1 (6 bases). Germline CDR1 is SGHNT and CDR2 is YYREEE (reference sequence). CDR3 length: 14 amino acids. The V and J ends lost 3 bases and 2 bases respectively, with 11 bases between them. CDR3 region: CASSSWTDNTEAFF. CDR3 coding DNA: TGTGCCAGCAGCTCGTGGACAGATAACACTGAAGCTTTCTTT.

The DNA of the CDR3 is TGTGCCAGCAGTGAAGCAAGTTTATCGGTC. As protein: CASSEASLSV. This chain uses TRBV6-1 with TRBJ2-7; D gene uncertain. Per germline, CDR1 MNHNS and CDR2 SASEGT. The CDR3 length is 10 residues.

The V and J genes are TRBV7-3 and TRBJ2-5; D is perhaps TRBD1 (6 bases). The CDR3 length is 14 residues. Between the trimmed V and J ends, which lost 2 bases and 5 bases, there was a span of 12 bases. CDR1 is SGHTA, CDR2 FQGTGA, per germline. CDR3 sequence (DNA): TGTGCCAGCAGCTTAGGGGGCCTAGGGGAGACCCAGTACTTC. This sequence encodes CASSLGGLGETQYF.

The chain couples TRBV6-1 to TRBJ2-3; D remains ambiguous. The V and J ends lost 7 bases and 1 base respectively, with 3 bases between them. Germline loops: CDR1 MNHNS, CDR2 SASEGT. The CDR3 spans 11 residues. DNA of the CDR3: TGTGCCAGCACAGGCACAGATACGCAGTATTTT. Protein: CASTGTDTQYF.

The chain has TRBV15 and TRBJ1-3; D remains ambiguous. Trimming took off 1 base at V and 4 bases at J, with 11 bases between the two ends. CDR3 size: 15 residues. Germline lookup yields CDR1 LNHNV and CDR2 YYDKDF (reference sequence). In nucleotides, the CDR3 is TGTGCCACCAGCAGAGCCCAATCGGGGGGAAACACCATATATTTT. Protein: CATSRAQSGGNTIYF.